The entry that follows covers one TCR beta chain sequence. The data stem from a study of early T cells in non-severe SARS-CoV-2 infection. Researchers attached unique molecular identifiers to individual cDNA molecules. MiXCR was run by TCRdb on the 5' RACE reads, yielding one entry per CDR3 protein. Of approximately 70,000 distinct CDR3 sequences listed, 9.5% to 15% are singletons. The sample here was whole blood, taken at baseline. This receptor was identified in an adult who was a healthcare worker with PCR-confirmed SARS-CoV-2 infection or an uninfected control (not recorded which).

For the CDR3, the DNA is TGCGCCAGCAGCTTGGGGTATGCAGACTATGGCTACACCTTC. Translation gives CASSLGYADYGYTF. V and J are TRBV5-1 and TRBJ1-2; no reliable D call. The V end was cut by 0 bases, the J end by 3 bases, with 9 bases between. The CDR3 has 14 amino acids. Germline CDR1 reads SGHRS; CDR2 reads YFSETQ.